The present TCR beta chain was sequenced within a study of T cells expressing NK-cell markers (TCRdb year 2020). Study-wide context: In sorted CD3+CD56+NKG2C+, CD3+CD56+NKG2C- and CD3+CD56-NKG2C+ T-cell subsets from several donors, TCR beta-chain repertoires were profiled. Of the eight sequenced donors, seven were found to be HCMV-seropositive and one was found to be HCMV-seronegative. The study sequenced eight donors, all healthy volunteers chosen at random: three men and five women. Illumina HiSeq 2000/2500, MiSeq or NextSeq was used to sequence libraries as 2 x 150 bp reads. General findings and caveats noted by the study authors: Those dominant clonotypes were again the most abundant among CD3+CD56-NKG2C+ cells in a few donors, at roughly 25-65%. In roughly six donors, the dominant CD3+CD56+NKG2C+ clonotypes were among the top 10 CD8+ clonotypes and accounted for about 1.0-7.5% of CD8+ T cells. Whether the expanded NKG2C-expressing T cell clones were specific for HCMV antigens was left unclear.

On this clonotype: Its antigen is not yet known.

The sequencer listed for this sample is Illumina HiSeq 2000. 5'RACE template switching, by which a universal primer site and unique molecular identifiers were added, was used to make TCR beta cDNA libraries. cDNA synthesis was primed from the TCR beta constant segment, followed by two successive PCR amplification steps. Regarding the original processing steps: Reads were demultiplexed and grouped by UMI with MIGEC, and clonotypes were assembled and quantified with MiTCR. To remove erroneous sequences, TCR cDNA sequences were retained only when supported by two or more reads. The tcR package was used for downstream repertoire analysis, with clonotypes matched between fractions based on CDR3 nucleotide sequence plus V segment. Antigen specificity was annotated against VDJdb with VDJmatch, allowing one amino acid substitution in CDR3. TCRdb reprocessed the sequencing reads and holds a single record per CDR3 protein sequence, with no DNA. The V and J calls were not made by the authors but by TCRdb's processing. The sample table gives 150,000 to 180,000 distinct CDR3 sequences. Jointly, the top ten make up 37% of the sample.

HCMV serostatus was determined by detecting HCMV-specific IgG in serum with a commercial ELISA kit. Ficoll density gradient centrifugation was used to isolate peripheral blood mononuclear cells from blood. This TCR came from a woman aged 45-60 years in good health. Donor details come from another sample of the same person, matched by shared clones. The sequenced sample was blood T cells: a sorted CD56 or NKG2C T cell subset, CD4+ or CD8+ T cells, or bulk PBMC T cells (not recorded which).

The CDR3 in this case is CASSQIFTGELFF. The receptor chain draws on TRBV11-2 and TRBJ2-2. Including the terminal cysteine and phenylalanine, the CDR3 comprises 13 residues. The DNA sequence is not available. CDR1 is given as SGHAT and CDR2 as FQNNGV, both from the germline V gene.